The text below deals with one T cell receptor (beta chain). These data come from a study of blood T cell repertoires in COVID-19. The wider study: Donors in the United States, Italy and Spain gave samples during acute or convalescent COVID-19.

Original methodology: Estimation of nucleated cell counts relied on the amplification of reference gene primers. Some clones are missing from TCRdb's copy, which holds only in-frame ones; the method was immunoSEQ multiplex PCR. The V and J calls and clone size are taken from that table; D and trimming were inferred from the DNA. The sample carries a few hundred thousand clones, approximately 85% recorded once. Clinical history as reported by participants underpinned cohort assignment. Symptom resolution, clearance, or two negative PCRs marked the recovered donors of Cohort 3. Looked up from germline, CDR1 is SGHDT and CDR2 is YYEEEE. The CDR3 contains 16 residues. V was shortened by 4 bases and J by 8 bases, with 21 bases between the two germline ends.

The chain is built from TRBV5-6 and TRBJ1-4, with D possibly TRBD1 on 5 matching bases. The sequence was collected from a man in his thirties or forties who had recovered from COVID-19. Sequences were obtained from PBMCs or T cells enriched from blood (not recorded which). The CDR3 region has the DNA TGTGCCAGCAGCATCACCACAGGCGTCGAGAGGGAAAAACTGTTTTTT. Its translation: CASSITTGVEREKLFF.